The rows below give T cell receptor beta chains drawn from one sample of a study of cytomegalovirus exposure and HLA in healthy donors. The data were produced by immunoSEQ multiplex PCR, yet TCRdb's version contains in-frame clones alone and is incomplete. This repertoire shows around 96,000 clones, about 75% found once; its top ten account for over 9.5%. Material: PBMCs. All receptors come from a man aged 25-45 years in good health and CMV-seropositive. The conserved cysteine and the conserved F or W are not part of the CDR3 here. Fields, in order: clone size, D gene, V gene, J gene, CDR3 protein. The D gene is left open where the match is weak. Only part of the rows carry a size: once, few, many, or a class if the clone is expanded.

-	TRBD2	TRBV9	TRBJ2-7	ASSPWGGGLASYEQY
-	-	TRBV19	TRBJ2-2	ASSIRGGAGELF
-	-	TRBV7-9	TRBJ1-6	ASTRPGSNSPLH
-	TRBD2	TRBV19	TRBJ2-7	ASSTSGGYYEQY
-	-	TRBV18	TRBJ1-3	ASSPAGENTIY
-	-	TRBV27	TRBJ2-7	ASSSRGSYEQY
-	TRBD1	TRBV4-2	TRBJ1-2	ASSQDSAAGGNYGYT
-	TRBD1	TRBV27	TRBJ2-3	ASRRKGQGNTDTQY
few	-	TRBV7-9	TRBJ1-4	ASSIQGANEKLF
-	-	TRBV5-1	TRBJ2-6	ASSFGGVNGANVLT
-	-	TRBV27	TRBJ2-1	ASRRGGASPYNEQF
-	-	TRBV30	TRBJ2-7	AWSNAGYEQY
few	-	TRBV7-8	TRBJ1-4	ASSGLGTPNEKLF
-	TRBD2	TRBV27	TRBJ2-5	ASRLAGAGEETQY
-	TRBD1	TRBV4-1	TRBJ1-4	ASSQLQGASNEKLF
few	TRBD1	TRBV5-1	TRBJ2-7	ASSFAGTGGYEQY
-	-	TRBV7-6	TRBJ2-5	ASSLVGGENQETQY
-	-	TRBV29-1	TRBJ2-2	SVPATEGTGELF
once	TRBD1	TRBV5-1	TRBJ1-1	ASSRTGQATSRTEAF
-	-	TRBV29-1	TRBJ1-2	SVEVPRTDQPFYGYT
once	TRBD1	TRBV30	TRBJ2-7	AWAGQGGYEQY
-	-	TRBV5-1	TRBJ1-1	ASSLSPQGSGGTEAF
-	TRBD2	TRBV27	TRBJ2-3	ASRAGGSNTQY
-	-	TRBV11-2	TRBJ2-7	ASSEVAGNTYEQY
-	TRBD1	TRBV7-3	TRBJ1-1	ASSSPTGSYPQPMNTEAF
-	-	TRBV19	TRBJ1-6	ASSIAHRESLH
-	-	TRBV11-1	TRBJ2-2	ASSPDSGELF
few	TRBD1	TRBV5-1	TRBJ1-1	ASSSTGQLTNTEAF
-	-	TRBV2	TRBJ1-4	ARGSGRVDEKLF
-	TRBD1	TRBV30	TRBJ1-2	AWVSGQGAGGYT
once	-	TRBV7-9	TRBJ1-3	SSSNPRLGNTIY
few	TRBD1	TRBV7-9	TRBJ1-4	ASSPTGTGDEKLF
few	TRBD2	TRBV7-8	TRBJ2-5	ASRSGGNKETQY
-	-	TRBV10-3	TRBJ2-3	AIKGGDSTDTQY
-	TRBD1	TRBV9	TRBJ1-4	ASSVQGAGGEKLF
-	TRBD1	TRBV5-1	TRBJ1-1	ASSFRTGGTEAF
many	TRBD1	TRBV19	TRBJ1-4	ASSNRTGGPLGEKLF
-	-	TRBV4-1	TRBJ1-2	ASSQETRPGGYT
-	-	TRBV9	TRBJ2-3	ASSVGGVTSTDTQY
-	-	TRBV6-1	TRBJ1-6	ATALQGENSPLH
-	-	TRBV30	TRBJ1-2	AWSFFRGLGYT
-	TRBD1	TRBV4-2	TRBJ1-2	ASSPTDRGLRGYT
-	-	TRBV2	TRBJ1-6	ASIKSLISYNSPLH
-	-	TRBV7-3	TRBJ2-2	ASSLGANTGELF
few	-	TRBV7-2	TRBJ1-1	ASSLTPGKTEAF